Following are 2 T cell receptor beta chains from one sample sequenced in a study of spatial heterogeneity in lung cancer. Sample time point: sample taken at primary tumor resection. TCRdb processed the 5' RACE reads anew with MiXCR; each CDR3 protein has one entry. The table has roughly 17,000 distinct CDR3 sequences, 6.2% seen once. General study results and limits: In tumors, expanded intratumoral alpha and beta TCR counts tracked mutation counts.

No antigen has been identified for these receptors. The sequencing used lung tumor tissue, collected at surgery. All receptors come from a male donor with early-stage non-small cell lung cancer.

This clonotype was detected many times. Within a library made for alpha chains, this beta chain is off target, and its count is uninformative. The chain combines TRBV12-5 with TRBJ2-5, with D tentatively TRBD2 (5 bases). The V and J ends lost 4 bases and 0 bases respectively, with 18 bases between them. The CDR3 loop spans 17 amino acids. Germline V gene lookup returns CDR1 LGHNT and CDR2 FRNRAP. The chain's CDR3 is CASGSLLARGYQETQYF. The DNA of the CDR3 is TGTGCTAGTGGTTCGCTCTTGGCGCGAGGGTACCAAGAGACCCAGTACTTC.

Regarding this clonotype: A much larger clone differs from this one at a single base, so this may be a read error. Since the CDR3 does not end with the conserved phenylalanine or tryptophan, this likely comes from a read error. Since the library was made to target alpha chains, this beta chain is a stray read and its abundance is not meaningful. The V and J genes are TRBV29-1 and TRBJ2-3, with D tentatively TRBD2 (5 bases). The CDR3 sequence is 14 residues long. Germline V gene data show CDR1 as SQVTM and CDR2 as ANQGSEA. Trimming cost V 3 bases and J 3 bases, with 13 bases left between them. The CDR3 nucleotides are TGCAGCGTTGAGCCCGGACTCAGAACAGATACGCAGTATTTA. This gives the protein CSVEPGLRTDTQYL.